This T cell receptor beta chain was recovered during a study of blood T cell repertoires in COVID-19. Whole-study context: Acute and convalescent COVID-19 samples came from the United States, Italy and Spain.

As handled by the study authors: The assay estimated nucleated cells by amplifying reference gene primers. Libraries were prepared by immunoSEQ multiplex PCR; TCRdb keeps only in-frame clonotypes and omits some of them. V and J calls and clone size are given by that table; D and trimming were obtained from the DNA. The sample has 150,000 to 200,000 clones, 81% seen once. Germline V gene sequence: CDR1 MNHNY, CDR2 SVGAGI (reference sequence). CDR3 size: 14 residues. The V end lost 7 bases, the J end lost 6 bases, and 13 bases lay between the germline ends. J is TRBJ1-6 and V is TRBV6-6; D not resolved. What was sequenced was peripheral blood. This receptor was identified in a human donor in a cohort sampled during active COVID-19. CDR3 bases: TGTGCCAGCAACCACCTTAGTAGTAATTCACCCCTCCACTTT. Encoded protein: CASNHLSSNSPLHF.